These 20 T cell receptor beta chains were sequenced from one sample in a study of cytomegalovirus exposure and HLA in healthy donors. In the PCR, 60 Vbeta and 13 Jbeta primers were used. Some clones are missing from TCRdb's copy, which holds only in-frame ones; the method was immunoSEQ multiplex PCR. The repertoire holds 85,000 to 130,000 clones, more than 75% seen once, with roughly 6% in the top ten. The specimen was PBMCs. Source of these receptors: a woman aged 50 to 60 in good health and CMV-seropositive.

The rearrangement joins TRBV15 to TRBJ1-6; 8 nucleotides align to TRBD1. The germline CDR1 and CDR2 sequences are LNHNV and YYDKDF (reference sequence). Trimming cost V 1 base and J 6 bases; bases outside gene matches: 8. The CDR3 is made up of 17 amino acids. As DNA, the CDR3 is TGTGCCACCAGCAGAGTCGGGACAGGAGTTACTAATTCACCCCTCCACTTT. It codes for CATSRVGTGVTNSPLHF.

The V and J genes are TRBV2 and TRBJ2-3, with 13 bases aligning to TRBD2. CDR1 is SNHLY and CDR2 is FYNNEI in the germline V gene. The CDR3 extends over 18 amino acids. Trimming cost V 1 base and J 5 bases; bases outside gene matches: 9. CDR3 DNA sequence: TGTGCCAGCAGTGAAGGAATCACTAGCGGGGGGGCCGTAGATACGCAGTATTTT. This gives the protein CASSEGITSGGAVDTQYF.

CDR3 in amino acids: CASSSNAGPLNTEAFF. The CDR3 DNA is TGTGCCAGCAGCTCCAATGCAGGGCCTTTGAACACTGAAGCTTTCTTT. J is TRBJ1-1 and V is TRBV11-2; possibly TRBD1 for D (5 bases). The CDR3 sequence is 16 residues long. CDR1 and CDR2 from the germline V gene are SGHAT and FQNNGV. Trimming took off 4 bases at V and 0 bases at J, with 15 bases between the two ends.

This chain uses TRBV4-3 with TRBJ2-3; D gene uncertain. The V and J ends lost 0 bases and 3 bases respectively, with 10 bases between them. CDR3 length equals 15 residues. The germline gives CDR1 LGHNA, CDR2 YSLEER. The CDR3 reads CASSQDASETDTQYF. As DNA, the CDR3 is TGCGCCAGCAGCCAAGATGCCTCGGAGACAGATACGCAGTATTTT.

Only one count was recorded for this clone. The chain uses TRBV7-9 and TRBJ2-5; 9 positions match TRBD2. Germline CDR1 and CDR2: SEHNR and FQNEAQ (reference sequence). The CDR3 is 18 amino acids. Trimming cost V 5 bases and J 5 bases; bases outside gene matches: 18. CDR3 loop: CASSRVPGLAVVGETQYF. DNA of the CDR3: TGTGCCAGCAGCCGTGTTCCGGGACTAGCTGTAGTCGGGGAGACCCAGTACTTC.

The rearrangement uses TRBV18 and TRBJ1-1; no clear D gene. The V gene's germline CDR1 is KGHSH and CDR2 LQKENI. The V end was cut by 3 bases, the J end by 5 bases, with 19 bases between. CDR3 length equals 16 residues. The CDR3 is CASSPLERVFGTEAFF. DNA of the CDR3: TGTGCCAGCTCACCTCTAGAACGTGTTTTTGGAACTGAAGCTTTCTTT.

The genes are TRBV19 and TRBJ1-1, with 8 bases matching TRBD1. J lost 2 bases, V lost 5 bases, and 4 bases had no gene match. The CDR3 consists of 14 residues. Germline-derived CDR1 and CDR2 are LNHDA and SQIVND (reference sequence). CDR3 DNA: TGTGCCAGTAGTGTCAGGGGGCGAAACACTGAAGCTTTCTTT. Residues: CASSVRGRNTEAFF.

The CDR3, as DNA: TGTGCCAGCAGCTTCCTCGCAGGGGCGGCCACTGAAGCTTTCTTT. It yields the protein CASSFLAGAATEAFF. The V and J genes are TRBV11-2 and TRBJ1-1; a possible D gene is TRBD1 (6 bases). V lost 3 bases to trimming and J lost 4 bases, with 15 bases between them. Germline-derived CDR1 and CDR2 are SGHAT and FQNNGV. This CDR3 has 15 residues.

This clone was observed a single time. This chain links TRBV30 with TRBJ2-7, with 10 bases identical to TRBD1. Germline-derived CDR1 and CDR2 are GTSNPN and SVGIG (reference sequence). Trimming removed 2 bases from V and 6 bases from J; junction bases left unmatched: 7. The CDR3 totals 14 residues. This chain's CDR3 is CAWSPGTGAAEQYF. The CDR3 coding sequence is TGTGCCTGGAGTCCCGGGACAGGGGCCGCCGAGCAGTACTTC. The whole variable domain, remainder taken from reference TRBV30 and TRBJ2-7, is SQTIHQWPATLVQPVGSPLSLECTVEGTSNPNLYWYRQAAGRGLQLLFYSVGIGQISSEVPQNLSASRPQDRQFILSSKKLLLSDSGFYLCAWSPGTGAAEQYFGPGTRLTVT.

J is TRBJ1-1 and V is TRBV10-3; the D gene is possibly TRBD1 (5 bases). The CDR3 is 17 residues long. The germline V gene encodes CDR1 ENHRY and CDR2 SYGVKD. Trimming removed 0 bases from V and 0 bases from J, with 14 bases in between. This CDR3 is CAISESPRELVNTEAFF. The CDR3 region has the DNA TGTGCCATCAGTGAGTCGCCCAGGGAATTGGTGAACACTGAAGCTTTCTTT.

This sequence joins TRBV11-2 and TRBJ1-4; D is perhaps TRBD1 (5 bases). Between the trimmed V and J ends, which lost 5 bases and 6 bases, there was a span of 13 bases. The CDR3 length is 14 residues. Germline lookup yields CDR1 SGHAT and CDR2 FQNNGV. The CDR3 nucleotides read TGTGCCAGCAGCCCGGGACTCCGCGATGAAAAACTGTTTTTT. Encoded protein: CASSPGLRDEKLFF.

The rearrangement links TRBV29-1 to TRBJ2-5, with 10 bases lining up with TRBD1. The ends lost 4 bases at V and 4 bases at J; junction bases unmatched: 12. Germline V gives CDR1 SQVTM, CDR2 ANQGSEA. The CDR3 is 16 amino acids. This CDR3 is CSVGETGGLFGETQYF. DNA of the CDR3: TGCAGCGTTGGCGAGACAGGGGGCTTGTTTGGAGAGACCCAGTACTTC.

The V gene is TRBV14, the J gene TRBJ2-7; 11 bases agree with TRBD1. In germline, CDR1 is SGHDN, CDR2 FVKESK. Trimming took 5 bases from V and 4 from J; bases not matched to a gene: 7. CDR3 size: 15 residues. The CDR3 region has the DNA TGTGCCAGCAGCAGAGAGGACAGGGGGCGTTACGAGCAGTACTTC. Its protein product is CASSREDRGRYEQYF. Based on the CDR3 plus reference TRBV14 and TRBJ2-7, the full variable domain is EAGVTQFPSHSVIEKGQTVTLRCDPISGHDNLYWYRRVMGKEIKFLLHFVKESKQDESGMPNNRFLAERTGGTYSTLKVQPAELEDSGVYFCASSREDRGRYEQYFGPGTRLTVT.

The chain has TRBV7-2 and TRBJ2-2; 7 bases agree with TRBD1. The CDR3 totals 15 residues. Losses at the gene ends were 3 bases for V and 2 bases for J; bases not matched to a gene: 3. Germline lookup yields CDR1 SGHTA and CDR2 FQGNSA. The CDR3 DNA sequence: TGTGCCAGCAGCTTGAACAGGGGAAACACCGGGGAGCTGTTTTTT. Translated: CASSLNRGNTGELFF.

This chain joins TRBV23-1 and TRBJ1-5; D unresolved. TRBV23-1 is placed among ORFs of uncertain function. Trimming took off 4 bases at V and 0 bases at J, with 19 bases between the two ends. The CDR3 is 18 residues long. The CDR3 loop reads CASSPLPRYMSSNQPQHF. The CDR3 DNA follows: TGCGCCAGCAGTCCCCTCCCGCGTTATATGTCTAGCAATCAGCCCCAGCATTTT.

This clone has more than one count but fewer than ten. V usage is TRBV7-3 and J usage is TRBJ2-7; perhaps TRBD2 as D (5 bases). Trimming left V 5 bases short and J 2 bases short, with 16 bases between. This CDR3 region has 15 residues. The germline gives CDR1 SGHTA, CDR2 FQGTGA. The CDR3 region has the DNA TGTGCCAGCAGCCTCTATCCAGGAGGCGCCTACGAGCAGTACTTC. It is translated as CASSLYPGGAYEQYF. The complete variable domain, with remaining parts taken from reference TRBV7-3 and TRBJ2-7, reads GAGVSQTPSNKVTEKGKYVELRCDPISGHTALYWYRQSLGQGPEFLIYFQGTGAADDSGLPNDRFFAVRPEGSVSTLKIQRTERGDSAVYLCASSLYPGGAYEQYFGPGTRLTVT.

The chain links TRBV2 to TRBJ2-2; 9 nucleotides line up with TRBD1. V dropped 6 bases and J dropped 2; count of bases not matched to a gene: 4. CDR1 and CDR2 from the germline V gene are SNHLY and FYNNEI. CDR3 length equals 15 residues. The CDR3: CASRPDRGNTGELFF. CDR3 DNA sequence: TGTGCCAGCAGACCGGACAGGGGAAACACCGGGGAGCTGTTTTTT.

This chain joins TRBV9 and TRBJ2-3; 10 bases agree with TRBD2. The V gene's germline CDR1 is SGDLS and CDR2 YYNGEE. The ends lost 0 bases at V and 4 bases at J; junction bases unmatched: 5. The CDR3 contains 16 residues. Here the CDR3 reads CASSVAGSGGPDTQYF. DNA for the CDR3: TGTGCCAGCAGCGTAGCTGGTAGCGGGGGGCCAGATACGCAGTATTTT.

V is TRBV6-1 and J is TRBJ1-2; maybe TRBD1 (6 bases). V was trimmed by 2 bases and J by 2 bases, leaving 12 bases between them. There are 15 residues in the CDR3. Germline CDR1 MNHNS, CDR2 SASEGT. The CDR3 loop reads CASSERGNPNYGYTF. For the CDR3, the DNA is TGTGCCAGCAGTGAAAGGGGGAATCCGAACTATGGCTACACCTTC.

J is TRBJ1-2 and V is TRBV5-8; TRBD1 matches at 11 bases. The CDR3 has 15 residues. Germline V gene data show CDR1 as SGHTS and CDR2 as YDEGEE. Losses at the gene ends were 4 bases for V and 2 bases for J; bases not matched to a gene: 4. CDR3 sequence reads: CASSRRTGGNYGYTF. CDR3 nucleotide sequence: TGTGCCAGCAGCCGTAGGACAGGGGGCAACTATGGCTACACCTTC. Together with reference TRBV5-8 and TRBJ1-2, the CDR3 gives the full variable domain: EAGVTQSPTHLIKTRGQQATLRCSPISGHTSVYWYQQALGLGLQFLLWYDEGEERNRGNFPPRFSGRQFPNYSSELNVNALELEDSALYLCASSRRTGGNYGYTFGSGTRLTVV.